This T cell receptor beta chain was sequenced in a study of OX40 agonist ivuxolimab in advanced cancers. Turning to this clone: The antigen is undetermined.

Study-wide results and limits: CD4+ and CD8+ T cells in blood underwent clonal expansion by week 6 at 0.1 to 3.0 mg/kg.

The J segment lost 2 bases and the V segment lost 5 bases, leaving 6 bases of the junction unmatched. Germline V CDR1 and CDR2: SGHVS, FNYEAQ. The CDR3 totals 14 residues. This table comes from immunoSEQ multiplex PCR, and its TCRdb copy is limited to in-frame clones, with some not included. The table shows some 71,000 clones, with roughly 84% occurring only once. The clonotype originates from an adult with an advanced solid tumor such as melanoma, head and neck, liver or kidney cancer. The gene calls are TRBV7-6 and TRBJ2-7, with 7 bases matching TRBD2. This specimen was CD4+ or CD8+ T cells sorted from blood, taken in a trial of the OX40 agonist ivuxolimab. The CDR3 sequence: CASSRGGGAYEQYF. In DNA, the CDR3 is TGTGCCAGCAGCCGCGGGGGTGGGGCCTACGAGCAGTACTTC.